This TCR beta chain was obtained from a study of shared clonotypes between healthy human individuals. The V end lost 4 bases, the J end lost 8 bases, and 14 bases lay between the germline ends. The CDR3 is made up of 13 amino acids. Germline CDR1 is SEHNR and CDR2 is FQNEAQ (reference sequence). Assay: immunoSEQ multiplex PCR; the TCRdb copy retains only in-frame clones and omits some. The table lists over 150,000 clones, about 68% of them singletons. This clone was seen a few times. This chain links TRBV7-9 with TRBJ1-1; D is unclear. The sequencing input was memory CD4+ T cells sorted from blood. Documented subset: CD45RA-negative fraction. This receptor was taken from a man aged 25 to 45 in good health. The chain's CDR3 is CASSSLPGREAFF. CDR3 DNA sequence: TGTGCCAGCAGCTCCCTCCCGGGCAGAGAAGCTTTCTTT. Full variable domain (outside the CDR3, taken from reference TRBV7-9 and TRBJ1-1): DTGVSQNPRHKITKRGQNVTFRCDPISEHNRLYWYRQTLGQGPEFLTYFQNEAQLEKSRLLSDRFSAERPKGSFSTLEIQRTEQGDSAMYLCASSSLPGREAFFGQGTRLTVV.